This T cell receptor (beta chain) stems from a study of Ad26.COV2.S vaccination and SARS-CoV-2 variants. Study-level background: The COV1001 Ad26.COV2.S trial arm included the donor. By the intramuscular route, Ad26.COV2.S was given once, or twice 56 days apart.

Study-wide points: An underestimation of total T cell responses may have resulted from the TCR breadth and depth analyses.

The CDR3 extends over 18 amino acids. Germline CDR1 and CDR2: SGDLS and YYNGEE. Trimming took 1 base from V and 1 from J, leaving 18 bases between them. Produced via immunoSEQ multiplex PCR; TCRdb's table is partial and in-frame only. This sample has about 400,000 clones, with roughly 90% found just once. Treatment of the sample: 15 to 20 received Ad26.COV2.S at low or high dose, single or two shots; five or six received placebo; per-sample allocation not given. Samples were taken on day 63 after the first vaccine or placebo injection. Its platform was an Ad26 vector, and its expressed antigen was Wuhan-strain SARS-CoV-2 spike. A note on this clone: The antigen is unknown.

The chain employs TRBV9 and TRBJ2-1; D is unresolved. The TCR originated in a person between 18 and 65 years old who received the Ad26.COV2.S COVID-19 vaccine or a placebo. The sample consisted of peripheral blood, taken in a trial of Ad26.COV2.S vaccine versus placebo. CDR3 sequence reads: CASSVTGIGWNSYNEQFF. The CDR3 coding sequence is TGTGCCAGCAGCGTAACTGGAATTGGATGGAATTCCTACAATGAGCAGTTCTTC.